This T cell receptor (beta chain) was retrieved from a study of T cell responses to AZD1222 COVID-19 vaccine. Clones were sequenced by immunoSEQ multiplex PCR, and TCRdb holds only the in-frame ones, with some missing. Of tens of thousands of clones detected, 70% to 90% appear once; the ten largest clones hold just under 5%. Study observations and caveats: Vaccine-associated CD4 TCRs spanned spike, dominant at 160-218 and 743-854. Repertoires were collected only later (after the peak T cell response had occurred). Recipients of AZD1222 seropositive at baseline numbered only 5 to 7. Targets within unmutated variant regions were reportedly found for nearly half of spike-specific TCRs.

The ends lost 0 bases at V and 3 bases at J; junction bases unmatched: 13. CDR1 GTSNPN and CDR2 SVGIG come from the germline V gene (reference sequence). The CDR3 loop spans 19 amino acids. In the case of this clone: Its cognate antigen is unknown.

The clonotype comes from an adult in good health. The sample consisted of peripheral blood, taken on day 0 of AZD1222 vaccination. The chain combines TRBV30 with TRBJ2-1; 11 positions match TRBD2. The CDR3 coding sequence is TGTGCCTGGAGTGTAGTAGCGTTTACTAGCGGGAGCAACTACAATGAGCAGTTCTTC. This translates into CAWSVVAFTSGSNYNEQFF.